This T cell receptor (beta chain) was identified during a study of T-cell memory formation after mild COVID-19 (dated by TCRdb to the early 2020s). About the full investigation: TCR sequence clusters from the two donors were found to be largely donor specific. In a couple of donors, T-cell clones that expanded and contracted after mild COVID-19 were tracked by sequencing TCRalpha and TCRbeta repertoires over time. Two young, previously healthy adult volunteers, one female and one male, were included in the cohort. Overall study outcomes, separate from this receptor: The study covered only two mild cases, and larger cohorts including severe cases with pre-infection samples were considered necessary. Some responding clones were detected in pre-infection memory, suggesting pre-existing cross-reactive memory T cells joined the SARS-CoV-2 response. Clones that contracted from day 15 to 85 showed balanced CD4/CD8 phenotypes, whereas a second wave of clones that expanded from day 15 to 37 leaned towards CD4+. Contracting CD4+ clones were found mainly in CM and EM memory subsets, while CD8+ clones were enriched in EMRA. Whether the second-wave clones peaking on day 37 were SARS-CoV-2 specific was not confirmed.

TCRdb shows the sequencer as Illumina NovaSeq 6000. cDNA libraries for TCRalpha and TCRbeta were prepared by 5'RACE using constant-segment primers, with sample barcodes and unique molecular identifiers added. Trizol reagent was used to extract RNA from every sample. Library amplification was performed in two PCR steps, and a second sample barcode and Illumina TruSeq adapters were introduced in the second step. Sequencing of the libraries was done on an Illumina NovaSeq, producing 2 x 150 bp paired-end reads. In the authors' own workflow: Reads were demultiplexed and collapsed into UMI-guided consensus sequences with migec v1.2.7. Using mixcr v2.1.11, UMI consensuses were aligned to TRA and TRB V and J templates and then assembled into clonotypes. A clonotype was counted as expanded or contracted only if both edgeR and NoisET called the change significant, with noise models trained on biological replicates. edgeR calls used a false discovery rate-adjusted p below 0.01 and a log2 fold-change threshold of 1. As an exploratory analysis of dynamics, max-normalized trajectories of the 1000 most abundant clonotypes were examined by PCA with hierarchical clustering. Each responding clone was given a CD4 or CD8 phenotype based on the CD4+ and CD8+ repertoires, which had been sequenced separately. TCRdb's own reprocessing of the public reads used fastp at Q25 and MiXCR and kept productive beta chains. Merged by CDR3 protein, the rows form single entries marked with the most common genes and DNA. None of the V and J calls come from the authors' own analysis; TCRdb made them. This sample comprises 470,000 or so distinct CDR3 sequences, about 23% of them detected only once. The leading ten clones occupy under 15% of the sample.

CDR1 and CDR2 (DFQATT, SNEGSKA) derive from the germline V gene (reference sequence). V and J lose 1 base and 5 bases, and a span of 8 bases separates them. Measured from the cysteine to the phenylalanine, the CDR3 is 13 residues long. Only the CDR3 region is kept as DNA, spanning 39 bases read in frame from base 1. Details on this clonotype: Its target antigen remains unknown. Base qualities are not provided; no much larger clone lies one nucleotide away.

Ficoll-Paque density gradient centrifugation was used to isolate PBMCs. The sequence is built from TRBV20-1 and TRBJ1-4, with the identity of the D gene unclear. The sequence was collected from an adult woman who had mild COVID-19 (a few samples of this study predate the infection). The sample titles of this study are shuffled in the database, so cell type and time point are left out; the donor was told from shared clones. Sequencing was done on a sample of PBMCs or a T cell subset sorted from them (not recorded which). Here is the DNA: TGCAGTGCTAGAGGGACGGGAAATGAAAAACTGTTTTTT. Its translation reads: CSARGTGNEKLFF.